This T cell receptor (beta chain) is drawn from a study of blood T cell repertoires in COVID-19. Study as a whole: COVID-19 samples, acute and convalescent, were from the United States, Italy and Spain. In each case, the material was cDNA or gDNA derived from T cells, B-cell-depleted T cells, or PBMCs.

The CDR3 covers 15 residues. Unmatched junction bases numbered 10, after V lost 7 bases and J lost 5 bases. CDR1 is SNHLY and CDR2 is FYNNEI in the germline V gene. Original handling: By means of reference gene primer amplification, nucleated cell counts were estimated. Sequencing was performed with immunoSEQ multiplex PCR; in TCRdb, only in-frame clones are kept and a portion is missing. V and J calls plus clone size are reproduced from that table; the DNA served to infer D and trimming. The profile shows 150,000 or so clones, 85% to 95% of them singletons. The source of this sequence is a man aged 50 or older with acute or convalescent COVID-19. The sample comprised peripheral blood. The rearrangement joins TRBV2 to TRBJ2-5; 10 nucleotides line up with TRBD2. Here the CDR3 DNA reads TGTGCCAGCACCCAGGGGCTAGCGGGAGTGGAGACCCAGTACTTC. Translation: CASTQGLAGVETQYF.